This T cell receptor (beta chain) was recovered during a study of blood T cell repertoires in COVID-19. CDR1 is SGHTA and CDR2 is FQGNSA in the germline V gene. V shed 5 bases and J 8 bases; nucleotides not matched to a gene: 7. This CDR3 contains 13 residues. This clone was found a few times. The assay was immunoSEQ multiplex PCR, and TCRdb's table has in-frame clones only and misses some. The table shows 190,000 or so clones, with around 89% occurring only once. The V gene is TRBV7-2, the J gene TRBJ1-1; TRBD1 matches at 8 bases. The origin of this receptor is a man aged 45 to 65 with acute or convalescent COVID-19. Sequencing input: peripheral blood. The CDR3 region has the DNA TGTGCCAGCAGCCCCTGGACAGGGTTGGAAGCTTTCTTT. Its protein is CASSPWTGLEAFF.